These 20 T cell receptor beta chains were all obtained from the same sample, sequenced in a study of CD8+ T cells in alopecia areata. Regarding treatment: oral pan-JAK inhibitor, 5-10 mg twice daily. Reverse transcription of extracted RNA yielded cDNA, which provided the sequencing template. Assay: immunoSEQ multiplex PCR; the TCRdb copy retains only in-frame clones and omits some. This table has under 200,000 clones, around 71% appearing once. Sequencing used CD4+ T cells sorted from blood, obtained at week 4, from a patient treated with tofacitinib. The receptors come from a human donor with alopecia areata.

In its sample, this clone was seen once. V gene TRBV4-3 combines with J gene TRBJ2-7; no reliable D call. This CDR3 region has 14 residues. Germline V CDR1 and CDR2: LGHNA, YSLEER. V was trimmed by 0 bases and J by 1 base, leaving 7 bases between them. Here the CDR3 DNA reads TGCGCCAGCAGCCAAGATCCACGGTCCTACGAGCAGTACTTC. Amino acids: CASSQDPRSYEQYF.

This clone was counted once. The chain is built from TRBV5-1 and TRBJ1-4; maybe TRBD1 (5 bases). V gave up 1 base and J gave up 7 bases, with 14 bases separating them. CDR3 length: 15 residues. Per the germline V gene, CDR1 is SGHRS and CDR2 is YFSETQ. This CDR3 is CASSLTARDREKLFF. CDR3 coding DNA: TGCGCCAGCAGCTTGACTGCCCGGGACCGTGAAAAACTGTTTTTT.

Here the CDR3 DNA reads TGTGCGACGCGAGTTGACAACGGCGGGGAGACCCAGTACTTC. It is translated as CATRVDNGGETQYF. The V and J genes are TRBV2 and TRBJ2-5; a possible D gene is TRBD2 (5 bases). This CDR3 has 14 residues. Germline-derived CDR1 and CDR2 are SNHLY and FYNNEI.

This clone was seen a handful of times. The rearrangement uses TRBV5-5 and TRBJ1-2, with 7 bases that match TRBD1. There are 16 residues in the CDR3. Trimming at V came to 5 bases and at J to 4 bases, leaving 14 bases not matched to a gene. Germline V CDR1 and CDR2: SGHKS, YYEKEE (reference sequence). CDR3: CASRHQTGRNGYGYTF. The CDR3, as DNA: TGTGCCAGCAGACACCAGACAGGGAGGAATGGCTATGGCTACACCTTC.

This chain links TRBV29-1 with TRBJ2-1; 15 positions agree with TRBD2. Germline CDR1 is SQVTM and CDR2 is ANQGSEA. The CDR3 spans 17 residues. Trimming cost V 7 bases and J 0 bases; bases outside gene matches: 7. Here the CDR3 reads CSARTSGGASSYNEQFF. The CDR3 bases are TGCAGCGCGCGGACTAGCGGGGGGGCGAGCTCCTACAATGAGCAGTTCTTC.

CDR3 in amino acids: CASSQFAETQYF. The CDR3 DNA reads as TGTGCCAGCAGCCAGTTTGCAGAGACCCAGTACTTC. The chain employs TRBV7-2 and TRBJ2-5; no reliable D call. CDR1 is SGHTA and CDR2 is FQGNSA in the germline V gene. This CDR3 region has 12 residues. The germline V and J ends were trimmed by 5 bases and 4 bases, with 8 bases remaining between them.

The chain joins TRBV7-8 to TRBJ2-6; a possible D gene is TRBD1 (5 bases). Per germline, CDR1 SGHVS and CDR2 FQNEAQ. V was cut by 1 base and J by 2 bases, with 9 bases left in between. The CDR3 spans 16 residues. The chain's CDR3 is CASSLGQGAGANVLTF. CDR3 nucleotide sequence: TGTGCCAGCAGCTTAGGGCAGGGCGCTGGGGCCAACGTCCTGACTTTC.

This chain links TRBV30 with TRBJ2-1, with TRBD1 identical over 7 bases. The V segment lost 3 bases and the J segment 4 bases; nucleotides outside the gene matches: 6. Germline lookup yields CDR1 GTSNPN and CDR2 SVGIG (reference sequence). The CDR3 spans 14 residues. As DNA, the CDR3 is TGTGCCTGGAGATTTGAGGGGGCTTACAATGAGCAGTTCTTC. Translated: CAWRFEGAYNEQFF.

The CDR3 region is CASSDGNQPQHF. The CDR3, as DNA: TGTGCCAGCAGTGATGGGAATCAGCCCCAGCATTTT. This chain connects TRBV2 to TRBJ1-5, with D uncertain. Trimming left V 3 bases short and J 4 bases short, with 4 bases between. The CDR3 sequence is 12 residues long. CDR1 and CDR2 from the germline V gene are SNHLY and FYNNEI.

V usage is TRBV30 and J usage is TRBJ2-1; the D gene could be TRBD1 or TRBD2 (7 bases each). Between the trimmed V and J ends, which lost 5 bases and 8 bases, there was a span of 19 bases. In germline, CDR1 is GTSNPN, CDR2 SVGIG (reference sequence). The CDR3 sequence is 14 residues long. In nucleotides, the CDR3 is TGTGCCTGGGGACTAGAGGGGGCATCGGATGAGCAGTTCTTC. It is translated as CAWGLEGASDEQFF.

The chain recombines TRBV30 with TRBJ1-5; D remains ambiguous. Trimming shortened V by 1 base and J by 3 bases, and 4 bases separated the two germline ends. This CDR3 has 12 residues. Per the germline V gene, CDR1 is GTSNPN and CDR2 is SVGIG (reference sequence). The CDR3 loop is CAWSDINQPQHF. The CDR3 DNA reads as TGTGCCTGGAGTGACATCAATCAGCCCCAGCATTTT.

This clone showed up just once. The genes are TRBV14 and TRBJ1-6; D possibly corresponds to TRBD1 (5 bases). There are 15 residues in the CDR3. The germline V and J ends were trimmed by 2 bases and 7 bases, with 12 bases remaining between them. Looked up from germline, CDR1 is SGHDN and CDR2 is FVKESK. CDR3 amino acids: CASSQKGHENSPLHF. Written as DNA, the CDR3 is TGTGCCAGCAGCCAAAAAGGACATGAGAATTCACCCCTCCACTTT.

This rearrangement joins TRBV7-8 to TRBJ2-1; 12 nucleotides line up with TRBD1. CDR1 SGHVS and CDR2 FQNEAQ come from the germline V gene. This CDR3 is built from 15 residues. V was pared by 1 base and J by 12 bases, with 7 bases of the junction left unmatched. CDR3 residues: CASSLVWDRGQGQFF. In DNA form, the CDR3 reads TGTGCCAGCAGCTTAGTTTGGGACAGGGGGCAAGGGCAGTTCTTC. Based on the CDR3 plus reference TRBV7-8 and TRBJ2-1, the full variable domain is GAGVSQSPRYKVAKRGQDVALRCDPISGHVSLFWYQQALGQGPEFLTYFQNEAQLDKSGLPSDRFFAERPEGSVSTLKIQRTQQEDSAVYLCASSLVWDRGQGQFFGPGTRLTVL.

CDR3: CASSPFGQGHEQYF. For the CDR3, the DNA is TGTGCCAGCAGCCCCTTCGGACAGGGACACGAGCAGTACTTC. The chain combines TRBV11-2 with TRBJ2-7; 8 bases align to TRBD1. The CDR3 runs 14 residues. V shed 5 bases, J shed 5 bases, and the junction held 8 bases outside the gene matches. Germline V lookup: CDR1 SGHAT, CDR2 FQNNGV.

This clone has more than one count but fewer than ten. The J gene is TRBJ2-1, the V gene TRBV4-3; weak D call: TRBD2 (5 bases). The CDR3 spans 14 residues. V lost 2 bases and J 8 bases, leaving 13 bases between the germline ends. Looked up from germline, CDR1 is LGHNA and CDR2 is YSLEER. The CDR3, as DNA: TGCGCCAGCAGCCAATTAGGAGGCTCCGATGAGCAGTTCTTC. Its translation: CASSQLGGSDEQFF.

The chain recombines TRBV30 with TRBJ2-2; possibly TRBD1 for D (6 bases). CDR3 size: 13 residues. V was shortened by 4 bases and J by 7 bases, with 13 bases between the two germline ends. CDR1 is GTSNPN and CDR2 is SVGIG in the germline V gene (reference sequence). The CDR3 region has the DNA TGTGCCTGGAACGGACAGCGAATCGGGGAGCTGTTTTTT. Translated: CAWNGQRIGELFF.

There are a few counts of this clone. The rearrangement joins TRBV4-1 to TRBJ2-2; no clear D. Trimming cost V 0 bases and J 2 bases, with 10 bases left between them. From germline, CDR1 is MGHRA and CDR2 YSYEKL. This CDR3 is 16 amino acids long. CDR3 protein: CASSQDHSTNTGELFF. The CDR3 DNA sequence: TGCGCCAGCAGCCAAGACCACAGCACAAACACCGGGGAGCTGTTTTTT.

This clone occurred once. The DNA for the CDR3 is TGTGCCAGCAGCTTAACGGGGTCGGTAAATGAGCAGTTCTTC. This codes for CASSLTGSVNEQFF. The V call is TRBV7-3, the J call TRBJ2-1; D is undetermined. Trimming removed 0 bases at V and 7 bases at J, with 10 bases between. The V gene's germline CDR1 is SGHTA and CDR2 FQGTGA. The CDR3 contains 14 residues.

This clone was counted a few times. The genes are TRBV25-1 and TRBJ2-3; possibly TRBD1 or TRBD2 for D (5 bases each). Germline V gene lookup returns CDR1 MGHDK and CDR2 SYGVNS. The CDR3 covers 12 residues. Trimming shortened V by 2 bases and J by 9 bases, and 9 bases separated the two germline ends. The CDR3, as DNA: TGTGCCAGCAGTGAACAGAGGGGAACGCAGTATTTT. Residues: CASSEQRGTQYF.

This clone was seen more than once but under ten times. This chain uses TRBV9 with TRBJ1-2, with TRBD1 matching 8 bases. Germline loops: CDR1 SGDLS, CDR2 YYNGEE. This CDR3 contains 15 residues. The ends lost 2 bases at V and 6 bases at J; junction bases unmatched: 9. CDR3 nucleotides: TGTGCCAGCAGCGTCACACCTCAGGGGGCTGATGGCTACACCTTC. It codes for CASSVTPQGADGYTF.